This T cell receptor beta chain was sequenced for a study of cytomegalovirus exposure and HLA in healthy donors. Findings of the study overall: The classifier, whose performance was assessed in both the original and validation cohorts, reportedly diagnosed cytomegalovirus status with high specificity and sensitivity. In vitro, a few CMV-associated chains proved specific for CMV antigens. Subsequent analysis showed first-cohort TCR clusters tending to co-occur in 95 to 150 validation repertoires.

Clones were read by immunoSEQ multiplex PCR, and TCRdb kept only the in-frame ones, dropping some. The sample contains approximately 73,000 clones, about 95% of which appear only once. The germline gives CDR1 SGHRS, CDR2 YFSETQ. V was trimmed by 7 bases and J by 7 bases, leaving 23 bases between them. The CDR3 runs 15 residues. This clone is a singleton in its sample. What it binds is not known. The genes are TRBV5-1 and TRBJ1-2; D possibly corresponds to TRBD1 (5 bases). The receptor comes from a man aged 18 to 30 in good health and CMV-seronegative. The sample consisted of PBMCs. The CDR3 nucleotides read TGCGCCAGCGGCCTCGGGGGGAGTGTTTTCGCTGGCTACACCTTC. It translates to CASGLGGSVFAGYTF.